This T cell receptor (beta chain) emerged from a study of T cell responses to AZD1222 COVID-19 vaccine. About the research overall: Analysis merged second doses at about 4 or about 12 weeks.

Study outcomes and limitations: Within unmutated variant regions lay the reported targets of nearly half of spike-specific TCRs. Donors were mostly white British, more females; clonal diversity possibly underestimated. Vaccination with two AZD1222 doses was followed by a rise in Spike-specific TCR breadth and depth.

Concerning this clone: Its antigen is undetermined.

The V and J ends lost 5 bases and 2 bases respectively, with 13 bases between them. The germline CDR1 and CDR2 sequences are SEHNR and FQNEAQ (reference sequence). This CDR3 is 14 amino acids long. Measured with immunoSEQ multiplex PCR; TCRdb has only the in-frame clones, and not every one. The data contain about 160,000 clones, 85% to 95% of them seen just once; the ten biggest clones take up around 0.96%. The sequences come from peripheral blood, collected on day 0 of AZD1222 vaccination. V and J are TRBV7-9 and TRBJ2-7, with a tentative D call TRBD1 (6 bases). The source of this sequence is an adult in good health. CDR3: CASSTGTKPYEQYF. The CDR3 nucleotides read TGTGCCAGCAGCACCGGGACAAAGCCCTACGAGCAGTACTTC.